A selection of T cell receptor beta chains follows, all from one sample in a study of T cell responses to AZD1222 COVID-19 vaccine. Only in-frame clones appear in the TCRdb table, and some are missing; sequencing was by immunoSEQ multiplex PCR. The table records about 140,000 clones, roughly 82% of them present only once. This specimen consisted of peripheral blood, obtained on day 0 of AZD1222 vaccination. All receptors derive from an adult in good health. Each CDR3 is given with its conserved first and last residue. The D gene is left open where the match is weak. Expanded clones get a size class; other rows say once, few or many, or leave the size out.

j_gene: TRBJ2-6
d_gene: -
abundance: once
v_gene: TRBV11-2
len: 18
CDR3aa: CASSFSPSRVAGANVLTF
CDR3nt: TGTGCCAGCAGCTTCAGCCCCTCCAGAGTAGCTGGGGCCAACGTCCTGACTTTC

j_gene: TRBJ2-1
d_gene: TRBD2
abundance: -
v_gene: TRBV7-9
len: 14
CDR3aa: CASSPGRGRDEQFF
CDR3nt: TGTGCCAGCAGCCCGGGGCGGGGGAGAGATGAGCAGTTCTTC

j_gene: TRBJ1-1
d_gene: TRBD1
abundance: -
v_gene: TRBV3-1/TRBV3-2
len: 15
CDR3aa: CASSPPRGQGTEAFF
CDR3nt: TGTGCCAGCAGCCCCCCCAGGGGGCAAGGAACTGAAGCTTTCTTT

j_gene: TRBJ2-3
d_gene: TRBD2
abundance: -
v_gene: TRBV24-1
len: 16
CDR3aa: CATSDPTSFGTDTQYF
CDR3nt: TGTGCCACCAGTGATCCGACTAGCTTCGGCACAGATACGCAGTATTTT

j_gene: TRBJ1-2
d_gene: -
abundance: -
v_gene: TRBV11-2
len: 16
CDR3aa: CASSSPLLSSSYGYTF
CDR3nt: TGTGCCAGCAGCTCCCCACTCCTCAGCAGCTCCTATGGCTACACCTTC

j_gene: TRBJ1-2
d_gene: -
abundance: -
v_gene: TRBV5-4
len: 13
CDR3aa: CASSWDFMDGYTF
CDR3nt: TGTGCCAGCAGCTGGGACTTTATGGATGGCTACACCTTC

j_gene: TRBJ2-3
d_gene: TRBD2
abundance: few
v_gene: TRBV24-1
len: 18
CDR3aa: CATSDHFGVAGGTDTQYF
CDR3nt: TGTGCCACCAGTGACCACTTCGGTGTAGCGGGAGGCACAGATACGCAGTATTTT

j_gene: TRBJ1-6
d_gene: TRBD1
abundance: -
v_gene: TRBV4-2
len: 15
CDR3aa: CASSQMGQGGSPLHF
CDR3nt: TGTGCCAGCAGCCAAATGGGACAGGGGGGTTCACCCCTCCACTTT

j_gene: TRBJ2-7
d_gene: -
abundance: -
v_gene: TRBV20-1
len: 11
CDR3aa: CSAKLPIKQYF
CDR3nt: TGCAGTGCTAAACTCCCCATCAAGCAGTACTTC

j_gene: TRBJ2-7
d_gene: TRBD1
abundance: -
v_gene: TRBV5-4
len: 17
CDR3aa: CASSTRSGTGFWGEQYF
CDR3nt: TGTGCCAGCAGCACACGTTCCGGGACAGGGTTCTGGGGCGAGCAGTACTTC

j_gene: TRBJ2-7
d_gene: TRBD2
abundance: -
v_gene: TRBV5-1
len: 16
CDR3aa: CASSLAEGGPTYEQYF
CDR3nt: TGCGCCAGCAGCTTGGCCGAGGGAGGGCCCACCTACGAGCAGTACTTC

j_gene: TRBJ1-5
d_gene: -
abundance: -
v_gene: TRBV6-2/TRBV6-3
len: 12
CDR3aa: CASSTSNQPQHF
CDR3nt: TGTGCCAGCAGCACCAGCAATCAGCCCCAGCATTTT

j_gene: TRBJ2-1
d_gene: TRBD2
abundance: -
v_gene: TRBV7-8
len: 17
CDR3aa: CASSLGLAGRGSNEQFF
CDR3nt: TGTGCCAGCAGCTTAGGCCTAGCGGGGAGAGGAAGTAATGAGCAGTTCTTC

j_gene: TRBJ1-2
d_gene: TRBD1
abundance: once
v_gene: TRBV5-1
len: 13
CDR3aa: CASSFDRGYGYTF
CDR3nt: TGCGCCAGCAGTTTCGACAGGGGCTATGGCTACACCTTC

j_gene: TRBJ1-2
d_gene: -
abundance: once
v_gene: TRBV2
len: 14
CDR3aa: CASREGGSNYGYTF
CDR3nt: TGTGCCAGCAGAGAAGGGGGATCAAACTATGGCTACACCTTC

j_gene: TRBJ2-5
d_gene: -
abundance: -
v_gene: TRBV6-5
len: 13
CDR3aa: CASSYEVQETQYF
CDR3nt: TGTGCCAGCAGTTACGAAGTACAAGAGACCCAGTACTTC

j_gene: TRBJ1-2
d_gene: -
abundance: -
v_gene: TRBV7-9
len: 13
CDR3aa: CASSLGQGYGYTF
CDR3nt: TGTGCCAGCAGCTTAGGGCAGGGCTATGGCTACACCTTC

j_gene: TRBJ1-1
d_gene: -
abundance: once
v_gene: TRBV28
len: 12
CDR3aa: CASSLAFGEAFF
CDR3nt: TGTGCCAGCAGTTTAGCTTTTGGTGAAGCTTTCTTT

j_gene: TRBJ2-2
d_gene: -
abundance: -
v_gene: TRBV3-1/TRBV3-2
len: 12
CDR3aa: CASSPLAGELFF
CDR3nt: TGTGCCAGCAGCCCTTTGGCCGGGGAGCTGTTTTTT

j_gene: TRBJ1-1
d_gene: -
abundance: -
v_gene: TRBV5-1
len: 13
CDR3aa: CASSLSAEGRAFF
CDR3nt: TGCGCCAGCAGCTTGTCCGCGGAGGGTAGGGCTTTCTTT

j_gene: TRBJ1-5
d_gene: -
abundance: -
v_gene: TRBV27
len: 14
CDR3aa: CASRSLNSNQPQHF
CDR3nt: TGTGCCAGCAGGAGCCTGAATAGCAATCAGCCCCAGCATTTT

j_gene: TRBJ1-1
d_gene: -
abundance: -
v_gene: TRBV12-1
len: 13
CDR3aa: CASSRTGPTEAFF
CDR3nt: TGTGCCAGCAGCCGCACAGGGCCCACTGAAGCTTTCTTT

j_gene: TRBJ2-1
d_gene: TRBD1
abundance: -
v_gene: TRBV19
len: 15
CDR3aa: CASRKPGQAFNEQFF
CDR3nt: TGTGCCAGTAGAAAACCGGGACAGGCCTTCAATGAGCAGTTCTTC

j_gene: TRBJ2-7
d_gene: -
abundance: -
v_gene: TRBV27
len: 15
CDR3aa: CASSSPLQGDYEQYF
CDR3nt: TGTGCCAGCAGTTCACCACTACAGGGAGACTACGAGCAGTACTTC

j_gene: TRBJ1-3
d_gene: -
abundance: -
v_gene: TRBV30
len: 15
CDR3aa: CAWSPRGLAGNTIYF
CDR3nt: TGTGCCTGGAGTCCCCGGGGACTCGCTGGAAACACCATATATTTT

j_gene: TRBJ1-3
d_gene: -
abundance: -
v_gene: TRBV5-5
len: 17
CDR3aa: CASSLGVTRNSGNTIYF
CDR3nt: TGTGCCAGCAGCTTGGGGGTGACACGCAACTCTGGAAACACCATATATTTT

j_gene: TRBJ1-3
d_gene: -
abundance: -
v_gene: TRBV9
len: 14
CDR3aa: CASSAGVSGNTIYF
CDR3nt: TGTGCCAGCAGCGCAGGGGTCTCTGGAAACACCATATATTTT

j_gene: TRBJ2-1
d_gene: -
abundance: -
v_gene: TRBV5-6
len: 14
CDR3aa: CASRQRGGGNEQFF
CDR3nt: TGTGCCAGCAGGCAAAGGGGTGGGGGGAATGAGCAGTTCTTC

j_gene: TRBJ2-7
d_gene: -
abundance: -
v_gene: TRBV7-3
len: 14
CDR3aa: CASSLRARGDEQYF
CDR3nt: TGTGCCAGCAGCTTAAGGGCCCGAGGGGACGAGCAGTACTTC

j_gene: TRBJ1-1
d_gene: -
abundance: -
v_gene: TRBV12-2
len: 17
CDR3aa: CASRLNGYEQMNTEAFF
CDR3nt: TGTGCAAGTCGCTTAAACGGGTACGAACAAATGAACACTGAAGCTTTCTTT

j_gene: TRBJ2-7
d_gene: -
abundance: -
v_gene: TRBV7-2
len: 18
CDR3aa: CASSPRFGPNRGPYEQYF
CDR3nt: TGTGCCAGCAGCCCCCGGTTCGGGCCCAATCGAGGACCCTACGAGCAGTACTTC

j_gene: TRBJ1-1
d_gene: -
abundance: -
v_gene: TRBV28
len: 12
CDR3aa: CASSFGNTEAFF
CDR3nt: TGTGCCAGCAGTTTTGGTAACACTGAAGCTTTCTTT

j_gene: TRBJ1-2
d_gene: TRBD1
abundance: -
v_gene: TRBV15
len: 16
CDR3aa: CATSRDRDRRNYGYTF
CDR3nt: TGTGCCACCAGCAGGGACCGGGACAGGCGTAACTATGGCTACACCTTC

j_gene: TRBJ1-1
d_gene: TRBD1
abundance: -
v_gene: TRBV7-9
len: 12
CDR3aa: CASSDRDTEAFF
CDR3nt: TGTGCCAGCAGTGACAGGGACACTGAAGCTTTCTTT

j_gene: TRBJ2-7
d_gene: -
abundance: -
v_gene: TRBV11-2
len: 14
CDR3aa: CASSLVSTDYEQYF
CDR3nt: TGTGCCAGCAGCTTAGTATCGACAGACTACGAGCAGTACTTC

j_gene: TRBJ1-4
d_gene: -
abundance: -
v_gene: TRBV5-1
len: 16
CDR3aa: CASSFGGFATNEKLFF
CDR3nt: TGCGCCAGCAGCTTTGGAGGGTTCGCAACTAATGAAAAACTGTTTTTT

j_gene: TRBJ1-2
d_gene: -
abundance: -
v_gene: TRBV30
len: 13
CDR3aa: CAWSVRASDGYTF
CDR3nt: TGTGCCTGGAGTGTACGGGCCTCGGATGGCTACACCTTC

j_gene: TRBJ1-3
d_gene: -
abundance: -
v_gene: TRBV19
len: 16
CDR3aa: CASSPAGRRLGNTIYF
CDR3nt: TGTGCCAGTAGTCCAGCGGGGCGGCGCTTAGGAAACACCATATATTTT

j_gene: TRBJ2-7
d_gene: TRBD1
abundance: -
v_gene: TRBV2
len: 13
CDR3aa: CASSAGQTYEQYF
CDR3nt: TGTGCCAGCAGTGCGGGACAGACCTACGAGCAGTACTTC

j_gene: TRBJ1-3
d_gene: -
abundance: once
v_gene: TRBV28
len: 16
CDR3aa: CASSPLQTSSGNTIYF
CDR3nt: TGTGCCAGCAGTCCCCTCCAGACGAGCTCTGGAAACACCATATATTTT